Sequencing of this T cell receptor beta chain was carried out in a study of CD8 T cells in Susac syndrome. Notes on this clonotype: Its antigen is as yet unknown.

Study results and caveats: The study recognized that its TCR sequencing and HLA analysis covered a relatively small number of individuals.

Healthy donors matched for age and sex were used as controls. While CD8+ and CD4+ T cells were isolated negatively, TEMRA cells were enriched by FACS. The CDR3 runs 17 residues. CDR1 is LNHDA, CDR2 SQIVND, per germline (reference sequence). Between the trimmed V and J ends, which lost 7 bases and 2 bases, there was a span of 21 bases. When the RNA was reverse transcribed, random hexamers were used with an input of about 0.5 to 1 ug. The TCR beta CDR3 was amplified by immunoSEQ multiplex PCR across 54 Vbeta, 13 Jbeta. A single record per CDR3 protein comes from TCRdb applying MiXCR to the immunoSEQ multiplex PCR reads. The sample has 100,000 to 150,000 distinct CDR3 sequences, approximately 96% seen once.

The source of this sequence is a human donor in good health. Sequencing was carried out using CD4+ T cells from PBMCs. This chain joins TRBV19 and TRBJ1-5; D is possibly TRBD1 (6 bases). This CDR3 is CASTRGGSDSRNQPQHF. The CDR3 DNA reads as TGTGCCAGTACCAGGGGAGGCAGCGACTCTCGCAATCAGCCCCAGCATTTT.